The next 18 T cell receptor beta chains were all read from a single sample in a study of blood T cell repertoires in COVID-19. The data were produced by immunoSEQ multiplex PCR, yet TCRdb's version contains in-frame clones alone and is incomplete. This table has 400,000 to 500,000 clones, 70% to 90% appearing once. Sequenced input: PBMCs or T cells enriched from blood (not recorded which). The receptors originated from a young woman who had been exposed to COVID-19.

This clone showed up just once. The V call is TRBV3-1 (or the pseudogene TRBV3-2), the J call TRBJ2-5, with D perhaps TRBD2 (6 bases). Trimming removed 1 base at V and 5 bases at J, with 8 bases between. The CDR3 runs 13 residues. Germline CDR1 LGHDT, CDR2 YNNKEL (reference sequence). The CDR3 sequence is CASSQVRGETQYF. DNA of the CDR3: TGTGCCAGCAGCCAAGTACGGGGGGAGACCCAGTACTTC.

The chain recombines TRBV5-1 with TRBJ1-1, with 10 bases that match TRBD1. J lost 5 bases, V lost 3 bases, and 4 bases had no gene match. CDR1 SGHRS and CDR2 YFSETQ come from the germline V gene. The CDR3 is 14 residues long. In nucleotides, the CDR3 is TGCGCCAGCAGCTCCGGGACAGGGGTGACTGAAGCTTTCTTT. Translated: CASSSGTGVTEAFF.

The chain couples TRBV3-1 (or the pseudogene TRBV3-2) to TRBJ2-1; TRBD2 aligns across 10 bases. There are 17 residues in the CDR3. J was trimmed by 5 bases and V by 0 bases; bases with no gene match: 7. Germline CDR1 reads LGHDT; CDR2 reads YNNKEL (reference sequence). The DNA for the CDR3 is TGTGCCAGCAGCCAAGATATACGGACTAGCGGCCACAATGAGCAGTTCTTC. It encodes CASSQDIRTSGHNEQFF.

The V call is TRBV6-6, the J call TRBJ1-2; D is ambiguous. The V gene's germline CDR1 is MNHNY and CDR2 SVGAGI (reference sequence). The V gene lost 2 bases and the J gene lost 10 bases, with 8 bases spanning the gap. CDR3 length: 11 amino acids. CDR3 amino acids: CASSYGEVYTF. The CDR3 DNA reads TGTGCCAGCAGTTACGGGGAGGTCTACACCTTC.

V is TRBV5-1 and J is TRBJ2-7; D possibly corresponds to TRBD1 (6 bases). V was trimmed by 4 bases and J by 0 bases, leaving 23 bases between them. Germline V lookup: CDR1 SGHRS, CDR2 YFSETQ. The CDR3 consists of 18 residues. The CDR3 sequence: CASSPQSGAGVSSYEQYF. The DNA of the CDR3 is TGCGCCAGCAGCCCCCAGTCCGGGGCAGGGGTGTCCTCCTACGAGCAGTACTTC.

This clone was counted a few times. This CDR3 reads CASSLEGLAGPYNEQFF. The DNA of the CDR3 is TGTGCCAGCAGCTTAGAGGGACTAGCGGGACCGTACAATGAGCAGTTCTTC. The chain recombines TRBV11-2 with TRBJ2-1; TRBD2 matches 13 bases. CDR3 size: 17 residues. V was clipped by 0 bases and J by 4 bases; unmatched bases: 3. Germline V gives CDR1 SGHAT, CDR2 FQNNGV.

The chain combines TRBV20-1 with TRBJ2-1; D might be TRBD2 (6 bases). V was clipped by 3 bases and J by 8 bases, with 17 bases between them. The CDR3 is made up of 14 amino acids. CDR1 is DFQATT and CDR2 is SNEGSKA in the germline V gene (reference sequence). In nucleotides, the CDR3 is TGCAGTGCTAGTTTGGGGGGACCTACCGATGAGCAGTTCTTC. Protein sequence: CSASLGGPTDEQFF.

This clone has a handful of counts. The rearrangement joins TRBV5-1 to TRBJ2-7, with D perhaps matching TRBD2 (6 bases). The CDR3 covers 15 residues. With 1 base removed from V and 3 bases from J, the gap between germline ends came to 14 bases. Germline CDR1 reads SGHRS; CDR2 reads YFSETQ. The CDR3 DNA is TGCGCCAGCAGCTTGCAGGGAGGCGGGTTCTACGAGCAGTACTTC. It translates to CASSLQGGGFYEQYF.

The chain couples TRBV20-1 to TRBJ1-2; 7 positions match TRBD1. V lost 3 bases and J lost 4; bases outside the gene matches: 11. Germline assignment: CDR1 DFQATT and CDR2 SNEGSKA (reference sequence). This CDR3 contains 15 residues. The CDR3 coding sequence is TGCAGTGCTAGTGACCCCAATCAGGGGGTCTATGGCTACACCTTC. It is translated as CSASDPNQGVYGYTF.

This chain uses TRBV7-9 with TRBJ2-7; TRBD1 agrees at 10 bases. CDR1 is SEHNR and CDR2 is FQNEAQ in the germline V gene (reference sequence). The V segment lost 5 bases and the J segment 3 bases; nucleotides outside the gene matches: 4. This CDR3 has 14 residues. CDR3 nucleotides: TGTGCCAGCAGCCCCGGGACAGGGGACTACGAGCAGTACTTC. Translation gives CASSPGTGDYEQYF.

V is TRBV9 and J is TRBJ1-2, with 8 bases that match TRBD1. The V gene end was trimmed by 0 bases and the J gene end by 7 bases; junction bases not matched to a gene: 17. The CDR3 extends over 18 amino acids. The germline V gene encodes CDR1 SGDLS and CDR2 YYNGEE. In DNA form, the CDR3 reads TGTGCCAGCAGCGTAGACCCCCTTTCGTCAGGGGGCGTATCTGGCTACACCTTC. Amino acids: CASSVDPLSSGGVSGYTF.

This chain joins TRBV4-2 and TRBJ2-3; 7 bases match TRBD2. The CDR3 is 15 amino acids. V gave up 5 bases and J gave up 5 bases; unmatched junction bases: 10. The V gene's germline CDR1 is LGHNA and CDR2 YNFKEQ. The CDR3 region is CASSTTQREGDTQYF. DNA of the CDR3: TGTGCCAGCAGCACAACTCAGAGGGAGGGAGATACGCAGTATTTT.

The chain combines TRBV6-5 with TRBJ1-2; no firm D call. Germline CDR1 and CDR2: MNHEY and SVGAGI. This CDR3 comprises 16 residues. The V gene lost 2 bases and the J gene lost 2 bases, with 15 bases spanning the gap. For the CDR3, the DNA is TGTGCCAGCAGTTACGCCCAGGAAAGTGGGAACTATGGCTACACCTTC. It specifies CASSYAQESGNYGYTF.

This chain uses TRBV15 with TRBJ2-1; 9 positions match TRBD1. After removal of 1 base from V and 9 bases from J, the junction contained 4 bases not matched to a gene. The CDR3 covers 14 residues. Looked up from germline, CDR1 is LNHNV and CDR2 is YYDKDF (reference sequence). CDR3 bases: TGTGCCACCAGCAGAGCACAGGGGGCGAGTGAGCAGTTCTTC. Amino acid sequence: CATSRAQGASEQFF.

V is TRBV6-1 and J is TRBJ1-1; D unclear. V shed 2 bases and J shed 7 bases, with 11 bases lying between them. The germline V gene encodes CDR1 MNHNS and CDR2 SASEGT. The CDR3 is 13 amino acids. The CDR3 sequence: CASSESHGLEAFF. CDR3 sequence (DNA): TGTGCCAGCAGTGAAAGTCACGGACTTGAAGCTTTCTTT.

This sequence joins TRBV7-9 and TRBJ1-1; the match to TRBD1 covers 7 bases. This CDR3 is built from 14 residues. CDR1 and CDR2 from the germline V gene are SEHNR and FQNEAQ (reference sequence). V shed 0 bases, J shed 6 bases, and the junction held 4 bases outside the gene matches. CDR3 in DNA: TGTGCCAGCAGCTTAGCGGCAGGGGGAGCTGAAGCTTTCTTT. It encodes CASSLAAGGAEAFF.

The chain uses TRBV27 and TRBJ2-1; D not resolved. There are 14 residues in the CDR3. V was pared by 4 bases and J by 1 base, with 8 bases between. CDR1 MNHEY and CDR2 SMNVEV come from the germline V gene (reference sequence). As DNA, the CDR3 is TGTGCCAGCAGTTCCAGCGATTCCTACAATGAGCAGTTCTTC. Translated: CASSSSDSYNEQFF.

The CDR3 sequence: CARQGAAGYGYTF. The CDR3 DNA reads as TGTGCCAGACAGGGGGCTGCAGGCTATGGCTACACCTTC. The chain employs TRBV2 and TRBJ1-2, with 9 bases lining up with TRBD1. The length of the CDR3 is 13 residues. Trimming took 9 bases from V and 4 from J; bases not matched to a gene: 6. CDR1 and CDR2 from the germline V gene are SNHLY and FYNNEI.